The present T cell receptor (beta chain) was sequenced within a study of OX40 agonist ivuxolimab in advanced cancers. Germline V lookup: CDR1 SNHLY, CDR2 FYNNEI. The CDR3 has 14 residues. Clones were read by immunoSEQ multiplex PCR, and TCRdb kept only the in-frame ones, dropping some. The table has nearly 80,000 clones, around 82% seen once; the top ten hold 3% to 4.5%. In the case of this clone: One junction end disagrees with the germline gene, perhaps due to a read error.

The material sequenced was CD4+ or CD8+ T cells sorted from blood, taken in a trial of the OX40 agonist ivuxolimab. The chain uses TRBV2 and TRBJ1-4; D is possibly TRBD1 (6 bases). This clonotype originated in an adult with an advanced solid tumor such as melanoma, head and neck, liver or kidney cancer. The CDR3 region has the DNA TGTGCCAGCAGCGTCTCGGGGGGCAATGAAAAACTGTTCTTT. It yields the protein CASSVSGGNEKLFF.